The 11 T cell receptor beta chains in this list originate from one sample, sequenced in a study of blood T cell repertoires in COVID-19. Libraries were prepared by immunoSEQ multiplex PCR; TCRdb keeps only in-frame clonotypes and omits some of them. Of about 63,000 clones listed, about 82% were seen once; the top ten hold about 3.8%. The sequenced sample consisted of PBMCs or T cells enriched from blood (not recorded which). The receptors originated from a woman in her thirties or forties with acute COVID-19.

This clone is medium-sized (0.01 to 0.1%) in the sample. The rearrangement uses TRBV28 and TRBJ2-3, with 7 bases lining up with TRBD2. The CDR3 loop spans 13 amino acids. J was trimmed by 0 bases and V by 10 bases; bases with no gene match: 4. Germline CDR1 MDHEN, CDR2 SYDVKM. For the CDR3, the DNA is TGTGCCACCGGACTAGAGAGCACAGATACGCAGTATTTT. Translating gives CATGLESTDTQYF.

The chain uses TRBV11-2 and TRBJ2-5; D may be TRBD2 (7 bases). Deletions cut 5 bases from V and 1 base from J, with 17 bases between. The CDR3 is 16 residues long. CDR1 and CDR2 from the germline V gene are SGHAT and FQNNGV. CDR3 DNA sequence: TGTGCCAGCAGCCTAGTGGGGGGGCGGTCCCAAGAGACCCAGTACTTC. It yields the protein CASSLVGGRSQETQYF.

The chain joins TRBV5-4 to TRBJ2-5; 9 bases are a match to TRBD2. Losses at the gene ends were 7 bases for V and 4 bases for J; bases not matched to a gene: 8. The CDR3 totals 14 residues. Germline loops: CDR1 SGHNT, CDR2 YYREEE (reference sequence). CDR3 sequence (DNA): TGTGCCAGCCAATACGCGGGGGGGCCAGAGACCCAGTACTTC. It encodes CASQYAGGPETQYF. Using reference TRBV5-4 and TRBJ2-5 for the parts outside the CDR3, the full variable domain is ETGVTQSPTHLIKTRGQQVTLRCSSQSGHNTVSWYQQALGQGPQFIFQYYREEENGRGNFPPRFSGLQFPNYSSELNVNALELDDSALYLCASQYAGGPETQYFGPGTRLLVL.

The rearrangement uses TRBV19 and TRBJ2-4; 10 nucleotides align to TRBD1. CDR1 and CDR2 (germline): LNHDA, SQIVND (reference sequence). Losses at the gene ends were 4 bases for V and 7 bases for J; bases not matched to a gene: 1. This CDR3 has 13 residues. DNA of the CDR3: TGTGCCAGTAGTACGGACAGGGGGAACATTCAGTACTTC. Its translation: CASSTDRGNIQYF.

The rearrangement links TRBV6-1 to TRBJ1-1, with 12 nucleotides matching TRBD1. J lost 1 base, V lost 4 bases, and 13 bases had no gene match. The germline V gene encodes CDR1 MNHNS and CDR2 SASEGT. The CDR3 has 19 amino acids. This CDR3 is CASSARIRDRGRANTEAFF. The DNA of the CDR3 is TGTGCCAGCAGTGCCCGTATCCGGGACAGGGGGCGGGCGAACACTGAAGCTTTCTTT.

This chain uses TRBV7-2 with TRBJ2-1; 7 bases match TRBD2. Germline-derived CDR1 and CDR2 are SGHTA and FQGNSA. The CDR3 consists of 14 residues. The ends lost 0 bases at V and 7 bases at J; junction bases unmatched: 3. The CDR3 DNA reads as TGTGCCAGCAGCTTAGCGACTAGCTATAATGAGCAGTTCTTC. Its protein product is CASSLATSYNEQFF.

CDR3 nucleotides: TGTGCCAGCAGCGTAGAACGGACTAATGAAAAACTGTTTTTT. This sequence encodes CASSVERTNEKLFF. The rearrangement links TRBV9 to TRBJ1-4; D is uncertain. The V and J ends lost 0 bases and 2 bases respectively, with 5 bases between them. CDR3 size: 14 residues. The V gene's germline CDR1 is SGDLS and CDR2 YYNGEE. The whole variable domain, remainder taken from reference TRBV9 and TRBJ1-4, is DSGVTQTPKHLITATGQRVTLRCSPRSGDLSVYWYQQSLDQGLQFLIQYYNGEERAKGNILERFSAQQFPDLHSELNLSSLELGDSALYFCASSVERTNEKLFFGSGTQLSVL.

The chain has TRBV10-1 and TRBJ2-3; possibly TRBD2 for D (6 bases). Germline V lookup: CDR1 WNHNN, CDR2 SYGVQD (reference sequence). Trimming took 3 bases from V and 4 from J, leaving 20 bases between them. There are 17 residues in the CDR3. CDR3 coding DNA: TGCGCCAGCAGTGATTCCCGGGGAGCGGGCGAGGCAGATACGCAGTATTTT. Translating it yields CASSDSRGAGEADTQYF.

This chain connects TRBV19 to TRBJ1-5; TRBD1 might be the D (6 bases). V was cut by 8 bases and J by 5 bases, with 16 bases left in between. This CDR3 contains 14 residues. CDR1 is LNHDA and CDR2 is SQIVND in the germline V gene (reference sequence). CDR3 residues: CASGRDRRDQPQHF. For the CDR3, the DNA is TGTGCCAGTGGTAGAGACAGGCGGGATCAGCCCCAGCATTTT.

This chain joins TRBV6-5 and TRBJ2-1; D is possibly TRBD2 (5 bases). V was pared by 4 bases and J by 0 bases, with 10 bases between. The germline gives CDR1 MNHEY, CDR2 SVGAGI. This CDR3 contains 15 residues. The CDR3 DNA reads as TGTGCCAGCAGTTTAGGGAGATTCTCCTACAATGAGCAGTTCTTC. Translation: CASSLGRFSYNEQFF.

This clone occurred a few times. The rearrangement joins TRBV15 to TRBJ1-1; maybe TRBD1 (5 bases). The CDR3 spans 13 residues. Per germline, CDR1 LNHNV and CDR2 YYDKDF (reference sequence). Trimming cost V 6 bases and J 0 bases, with 8 bases left between them. The DNA of the CDR3 is TGTGCCACCAGTCCACAGGTGAACACTGAAGCTTTCTTT. Protein sequence: CATSPQVNTEAFF.